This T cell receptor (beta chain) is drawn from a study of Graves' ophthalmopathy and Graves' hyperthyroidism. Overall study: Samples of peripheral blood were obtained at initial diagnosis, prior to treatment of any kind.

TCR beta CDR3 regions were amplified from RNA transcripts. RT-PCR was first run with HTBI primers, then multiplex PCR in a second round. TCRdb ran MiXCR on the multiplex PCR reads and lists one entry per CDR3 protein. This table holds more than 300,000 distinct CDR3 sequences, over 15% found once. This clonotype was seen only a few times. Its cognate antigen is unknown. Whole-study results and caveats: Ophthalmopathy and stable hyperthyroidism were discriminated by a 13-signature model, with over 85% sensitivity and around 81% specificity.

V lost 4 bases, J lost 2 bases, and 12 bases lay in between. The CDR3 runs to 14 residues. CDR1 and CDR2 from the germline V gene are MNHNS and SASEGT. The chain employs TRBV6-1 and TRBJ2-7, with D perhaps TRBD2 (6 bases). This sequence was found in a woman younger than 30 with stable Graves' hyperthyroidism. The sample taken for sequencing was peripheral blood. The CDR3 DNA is TGTGCCAGCAGTGCCGGGACTCCAACCTACGAGCAGTACTTC. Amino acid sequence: CASSAGTPTYEQYF.